The text below deals with one TCR beta chain. Its antigen remains unknown. A junction boundary mismatches the germline segment, possibly from a read error. This CDR3 has 14 amino acids. The sample belongs to a study of glioma-infiltrating T cells. The iRepertoire nested amplicon-rescue multiplex PCR amplified TCR alpha and beta CDR3s from RNA. In TCRdb, the multiplex PCR reads were re-called with MiXCR into one record per CDR3 protein. The sample lists 95,000 to 110,000 distinct CDR3 sequences, about 30% occurring once. Regarding the study as a whole: Only very few CDR3 sequences appeared in both tissue and blood. Gliomas, especially low-grade, showed above-expected tissue-blood divergence; non-neoplastic patients showed below.

The chain carries TRBV12-3 or TRBV12-4 and TRBJ1-1; 7 nucleotides line up with TRBD1. Material: glioma tissue, nonneoplastic brain tissue, or PBMCs (not recorded which). The clonotype originates from a human donor with low-grade glioma or glioblastoma, undergoing nonglioma brain surgery, or in good health (not recorded which). The CDR3 nucleotides read TGTGCCAGCAGGGTCAAAGGGGGCGGCACTAAAGCTTTCTTT. Protein: CASRVKGGGTKAFF.